The following is a TCR beta chain sequence with its context. Its antigen remains undetermined. The input lacks base qualities; no much larger clone sits a single base away. V loses 5 bases of germline sequence and J loses 1 base, and the interval between the two ends is 15 bases. Including the terminal cysteine and phenylalanine, the CDR3 comprises 16 residues. Only the CDR3 region is kept as DNA, spanning 48 bases read in frame from base 1. According to the germline V gene, CDR1 reads MDHEN and CDR2 reads SYDVKM. The data belong to a study of OX40 agonist ivuxolimab in advanced cancers. Regarding the complete study: Ivuxolimab was a fully human IgG2 agonistic monoclonal antibody targeting the costimulatory receptor OX40 (CD134). Intravenous ivuxolimab was administered to patients every 2 weeks at six dose levels: 0.01, 0.1, 0.3, 1.5, 3 and 10 mg/kg. Of the approximately 50 patients in dose escalation, 19 had hepatocellular carcinoma, about 15 had melanoma, 9 had renal cell carcinoma and 9 had head and neck cancer. In the dose-escalation cohort, more than 75% of patients were male, and the mean age was approximately 60 years, with a range of 23 to 79. Patients were allowed to have had prior anti-PD-1, anti-PD-L1 or anti-CTLA-4 therapy, and around two fifths of the dose-escalation patients had been treated with checkpoint inhibitors. Partial responses were achieved by three dose-escalation patients, of whom one had hepatocellular carcinoma and two had cutaneous melanoma. Peripheral TCRbeta sequencing aimed to test whether ivuxolimab altered TCR sequence diversity and caused clonal T-cell expansion. The monotherapy dose-escalation portion (N of about 57 patients) of the phase I ivuxolimab trial is reported in the paper.

General conclusions and limits of the study: Clonal expansion of both CD4+ and CD8+ blood T cells was observed from baseline to week 6 at doses 0.1 to 3.0 mg/kg. Low levels of normalized T-cell clonal expansion were also seen in some nonresponding patients. In the 0.1-3.0 mg/kg groups, partial responders had among the lowest normalized peripheral clonal expansion, particularly in CD8+ T cells. The antigen specificity of the peripheral T cells that underwent clonal expansion was not determined. After ivuxolimab, CD8+ T cells had more expanded clones than CD4+ T cells on average.

Patients with a history of autoimmune disease or receiving systemic immunosuppression were excluded from the trial. Peripheral blood for TCR sequencing was collected from all dose cohorts at baseline, on cycle 4 day 1, and on cycle 7 day 1. The samples were taken from a phase I, first-in-human, multicenter, open-label dose-escalation trial of ivuxolimab. The trial enrolled adults with locally advanced or metastatic head and neck squamous cell, hepatocellular, melanoma or renal cell carcinoma. Before TCR sequencing, CD4+ T cells and CD8+ T cells were sorted from peripheral blood as separate populations. Genomic DNA was extracted from sorted cells for sequencing of the TCRbeta CDR3 region. The immunoSEQ Assay was used for sequencing of TCRbeta CDR3 regions. TCRdb provides this immuneACCESS table in a form limited to in-frame rearrangements. Some clones are lacking; in checked studies, under half of them reflect an unresolved V gene, and why the rest are absent is not known. Present in this sample are around 65,000 clones, 88% of which were seen just once. Together, the top ten hold roughly 5.1% of the sample.

The material sequenced was CD4+ or CD8+ T cells sorted from blood, taken in a trial of the OX40 agonist ivuxolimab. The clonotype comes from an adult with an advanced solid tumor such as melanoma, head and neck, liver or kidney cancer. The receptor chain draws on TRBV28 and TRBJ1-3; the D gene is perhaps TRBD1, on 5 matching bases. Here the CDR3 is given as CASSPQAGYSGNTIYF. The bases are TGTGCCAGCAGTCCACAGGCGGGGTATTCTGGAAACACCATATATTTT.